Reported below is one TCR beta chain. The data were taken from a study of control samples from healthy donors and cancer patients. This CDR3 comprises 15 residues. CDR1 is LNHDA and CDR2 is SQIVND in the germline V gene (reference sequence). V gave up 1 base and J gave up 1 base, with 8 bases separating them. TCRdb keeps only in-frame clones here, not all; method: immunoSEQ multiplex PCR. The sample has more than 150,000 clones; more than 85% are singletons. The chain links TRBV19 to TRBJ1-5; the D gene is possibly TRBD1 (5 bases). The receptor's source is a woman aged 30 to 39 in good health. The sequencing input was blood. CDR3 region: CASSIGGVSNQPQHF. As DNA, the CDR3 is TGTGCCAGTAGTATAGGAGGGGTGAGCAATCAGCCCCAGCATTTT. The whole variable domain, filled in from reference TRBV19 and TRBJ1-5, reads DGGITQSPKYLFRKEGQNVTLSCEQNLNHDAMYWYRQDPGQGLRLIYYSQIVNDFQKGDIAEGYSVSREKKESFPLTVTSAQKNPTAFYLCASSIGGVSNQPQHFGDGTRLSIL.